This T cell receptor beta chain was profiled in a study of vaccination and CD4 T cells after COVID-19. In the study overall: The peptides that stimulated the cells were overlapping spike peptides from SARS-CoV-2, HCoV-NL63, HCoV-OC43 and HCoV-229E. Cultures designated as controls were supplied with a CEFX pool, an HIV-1 Nef pool, or no peptide.

In the case of this clonotype: What it recognizes is unknown.

The Oncomine TCR Beta short-read assay was applied to DNA of cultured CD4+ T cells. Using its own MiXCR run on the PCR reads, TCRdb lists one record per CDR3 protein. The sample lists 20,000 to 25,000 distinct CDR3 sequences, 55% to 70% seen once, with 13% in the top ten. CDR3 length: 11 residues. V trimming: 5 bases; J trimming: 6 bases; junction bases outside the gene matches: 0. Germline V gene lookup returns CDR1 LNHDA and CDR2 SQIVND (reference sequence). Indicated treatment: approximately nine-day PBMC culture with coronavirus spike peptide pools or control peptides (ViraFEST assay). Some 2.2 million PBMCs were grown per well alongside about 10 IU/ml IL-2 and around 9.6 ug/ml peptide pools.

This sequence originates from a human donor who received a COVID-19 vaccine. The source was CD4+ T cells from blood, cultured in vitro, collected after SARS-CoV-2 vaccination. The chain links TRBV19 to TRBJ2-7, with 8 bases that match TRBD1. The CDR3 region has the DNA TGTGCCAGTAGTGACAGGGGCGAGCAGTACTTC. It codes for CASSDRGEQYF.